This T cell receptor (beta chain) appears in the sequencing data of a study of shared clonotypes between healthy human individuals. Sequencing used immunoSEQ multiplex PCR; TCRdb keeps in-frame clones, though not all of them. The sample carries approximately 320,000 clones, around 86% recorded once. V lost 1 base to trimming and J lost 4 bases, with 16 bases between them. Germline assignment: CDR1 SGHAT and CDR2 FQNNGV. This CDR3 contains 16 residues. The source of this sequence is a man in his late teens or twenties in good health. The specimen sequenced was memory CD8+ T cells sorted from blood. The subset denotes: CD45RO+ cells pooled with CCR7-negative TemRA cells. The rearrangement uses TRBV11-2 and TRBJ1-2; D is unclear. Here the CDR3 reads CASSLGEGGFPYGYTF. The DNA of the CDR3 is TGTGCCAGCAGCTTAGGGGAGGGAGGGTTTCCCTATGGCTACACCTTC.